This T cell receptor beta chain was obtained from a study of blood T cell repertoires in COVID-19. Study summary: PBMCs, B-cell-depleted T cells, or T cells were the source of the cDNA or gDNA that made up the material.

TCRdb's table, derived via immunoSEQ multiplex PCR, lists solely in-frame clones and lacks some. In the table there are roughly 220,000 clones, around four fifths of which are singletons. There are 14 residues in the CDR3. The V gene end was trimmed by 3 bases and the J gene end by 12 bases; junction bases not matched to a gene: 10. The germline V gene encodes CDR1 MDHEN and CDR2 SYDVKM. This sequence joins TRBV28 and TRBJ2-1; 8 bases align to TRBD2. This receptor was identified in a man aged 25-40 years with active or convalescent COVID-19. The sequenced sample consisted of peripheral blood. DNA of the CDR3: TGTGCCAGCAGTTTGGAGCTAGCGGGTACTCGGCAGTTCTTC. Translating gives CASSLELAGTRQFF.